The 5 T cell receptor beta chains below all came from one sample that was sequenced in a study of blood T cells in healthy people across ages. Using a J-beta primer mix together with a sample-barcoded 5' primer, a second PCR was run for roughly 6 to 11 cycles. TCRdb ran MiXCR on the 5' RACE reads and lists one entry per CDR3 protein. The sample yields fewer than 2 million distinct CDR3 sequences, 30% to 40% seen once. Material: blood. These receptors were collected from a human donor in good health.

Details on this clonotype: This likely came from a read error, as a far larger clone is one base away. The conserved phenylalanine or tryptophan is not found at the CDR3 terminus, so this likely reflects a read error. The CDR3 here is CASSPDTDTQYV. CDR3 coding DNA: TGTGCCAGCAGCCCAGACACAGATACGCAGTATGTT. This rearrangement joins TRBV7-2 to TRBJ2-3; D is uncertain. The CDR3 loop spans 12 amino acids. V was trimmed by 5 bases and J by 2 bases, leaving 5 bases between them. Germline V CDR1 and CDR2: SGHTA, FQGNSA.

V and J are TRBV4-2 and TRBJ2-3, with D perhaps assigned TRBD1 or TRBD2 (5 bases each). Trimming took off 0 bases at V and 4 bases at J, with 11 bases between the two ends. CDR1 LGHNA and CDR2 YNFKEQ come from the germline V gene. The CDR3 length is 15 residues. CDR3 bases: TGTGCCAGCAGCCAAGACGGGACGGGCCCAGATACGCAGTATTTT. The encoded protein is CASSQDGTGPDTQYF.

This rearrangement joins TRBV7-8 to TRBJ2-1; 7 bases map to TRBD1. Per the germline V gene, CDR1 is SGHVS and CDR2 is FQNEAQ. Germline trimming cut 7 bases from V and 8 bases from J; bases unmatched to any gene: 17. The CDR3 runs 16 residues. The DNA for the CDR3 is TGTGCCAGCACCCCATATATAGACAGGGTGAAACATGAGCAGTTCTTC. Protein product: CASTPYIDRVKHEQFF.

This clonotype was recorded a few times. CDR3 loop: CASSLAPLGQGYEKLFF. The CDR3, as DNA: TGTGCCAGCAGCTTAGCGCCGCTTGGACAGGGGTATGAAAAACTGTTTTTT. The chain recombines TRBV7-2 with TRBJ1-4; TRBD1 matches at 9 bases. The germline V gene has CDR1 SGHTA and CDR2 FQGNSA. The CDR3 length is 17 residues. After removal of 0 bases from V and 6 bases from J, the junction contained 8 bases not matched to a gene.

This clonotype was found a few times. The chain is built from TRBV4-1 and TRBJ1-2, with D uncertain. V was shortened by 5 bases and J by 7 bases, with 20 bases between the two germline ends. Germline CDR1 and CDR2: MGHRA and YSYEKL. The CDR3 length is 15 residues. The CDR3 loop is CASSTPFDWTGGYTF. The DNA of the CDR3 is TGCGCCAGCAGCACCCCCTTTGACTGGACGGGTGGCTACACCTTC.